The 22 T cell receptor beta chains below were found in one sample sequenced in a study of blood T cells in healthy people across ages. Alongside a J-beta primer mix, a sample-barcoded 5' primer served in a second PCR lasting about 7 to 12 cycles. TCRdb recomputed calls from the 5' RACE reads with MiXCR, one row per CDR3 protein. The profile shows about 1.4 million distinct CDR3 sequences, roughly 64% of them singletons. Material for sequencing was blood. The receptors shown here come from a man between 18 and 35 years old in good health.

This clonotype was seen only a few times. V is TRBV27 and J is TRBJ2-7, with D hard to call. The CDR3 spans 16 residues. Germline assignment: CDR1 MNHEY and CDR2 SMNVEV (reference sequence). Trimming took off 1 base at V and 0 bases at J, with 13 bases between the two ends. The CDR3 nucleotides read TGTGCCAGCAGTTTATATCCAGGCCCCGTCTCCTACGAGCAGTACTTC. This codes for CASSLYPGPVSYEQYF.

The chain combines TRBV4-1 with TRBJ1-2; TRBD1 agrees at 11 bases. Trimming cost V 0 bases and J 4 bases; bases outside gene matches: 16. The V gene's germline CDR1 is MGHRA and CDR2 YSYEKL. The CDR3 loop spans 20 amino acids. CDR3 DNA: TGCGCCAGCAGCCAAGACGATTACCGGGACAGGGGGTTCCCCCTCTATGGCTACACCTTC. Residues: CASSQDDYRDRGFPLYGYTF.

With respect to this clonotype: One end of the junction fails to match germline, which may point to a read error. V and J are TRBV4-1 and TRBJ2-3; 10 bases align to TRBD2. The CDR3 consists of 18 residues. CDR1 is MGHRA and CDR2 is YSYEKL in the germline V gene. CDR3 DNA: TGCGCCAGCAACCAAGATCCCACCTACGAGCGGGAGGGAGATACGCAGTATTTT. Its translation is CASNQDPTYEREGDTQYF.

The chain employs TRBV27 and TRBJ2-7; D uncertain. Trimming stripped 6 bases from V and 2 bases from J, with 11 bases between. The germline V gene encodes CDR1 MNHEY and CDR2 SMNVEV (reference sequence). The CDR3 runs 13 residues. The CDR3 DNA follows: TGTGCCAGCAGATCGACCGGAGCCTACGAGCAGTACTTC. Translation gives CASRSTGAYEQYF.

This chain's CDR3 is CSARDSSSGGPKYYEQYF. Written as DNA, the CDR3 is TGCAGTGCTAGAGATAGTTCTAGCGGGGGGCCGAAATACTACGAGCAGTACTTC. The V and J genes are TRBV20-1 and TRBJ2-7; TRBD2 aligns across 11 bases. This CDR3 comprises 18 residues. CDR1 is DFQATT, CDR2 SNEGSKA, per germline (reference sequence). J gave up 3 bases and V 0 bases, and 13 bases lay outside the gene matches.

The chain carries TRBV7-8 and TRBJ2-5; 9 bases are a match to TRBD1. The J call could be wrong; TRBJ2-7 is a better fit for the DNA end. This CDR3 has 16 residues. CDR1 and CDR2 from the germline V gene are SGHVS and FQNEAQ. The CDR3 coding sequence is TGTGCCAGCAGCTTACCATCGACAGGGGGTCTCTACGAGCAGTACTTC. Amino acid sequence: CASSLPSTGGLYEQYF.

The V and J genes are TRBV2 and TRBJ1-2; D remains ambiguous. The V end was cut by 3 bases, the J end by 0 bases, with 14 bases between. This CDR3 has 16 residues. Germline CDR1 is SNHLY and CDR2 is FYNNEI. The CDR3 protein is CASSDLWQPANYGYTF. The CDR3, as DNA: TGTGCCAGCAGTGATCTTTGGCAGCCAGCTAACTATGGCTACACCTTC.

The rearrangement uses TRBV5-1 and TRBJ2-7, with 10 bases fitting TRBD2. CDR1 and CDR2 from the germline V gene are SGHRS and YFSETQ. Unmatched junction bases numbered 5, after V lost 5 bases and J lost 3 bases. The CDR3 runs 14 residues. CDR3 DNA: TGCGCCAGCAGATCTGGACTAGCGGACTACGAGCAGTACTTC. Its translation: CASRSGLADYEQYF.

This clonotype was seen a few times. The rearrangement uses TRBV3-1 and TRBJ2-1; D uncertain. Germline-derived CDR1 and CDR2 are LGHDT and YNNKEL (reference sequence). The length of the CDR3 is 13 residues. Trimming pared 3 bases from V and 6 bases from J, leaving 9 bases between. The CDR3 bases are TGTGCCAGCAGCCACGTCTTGACCAATGAGCAGTTCTTC. Residues: CASSHVLTNEQFF.

The V and J genes are TRBV12-3 or TRBV12-4 and TRBJ2-1; 7 positions agree with TRBD2. The CDR3 is 15 amino acids. V gave up 6 bases and J gave up 5 bases; unmatched junction bases: 10. This chain's CDR3 is CASSPTRGRNNEQFF. The CDR3 DNA is TGTGCCAGCAGCCCGACTCGCGGGAGAAACAATGAGCAGTTCTTC.

Comments on this clonotype: At one end, the junction sequence differs from germline, possibly due to a read error. The genes are TRBV15 and TRBJ2-4; TRBD2 aligns across 11 bases. In germline, CDR1 is LNHNV, CDR2 YYDKDF (reference sequence). There are 14 residues in the CDR3. CDR3 amino acids: CAASETSGASKQYF. In DNA form, the CDR3 reads TGTGCCGCCAGCGAGACTAGCGGGGCTTCAAAGCAGTACTTC.

This chain connects TRBV9 to TRBJ2-4; D is uncertain. The germline V gene has CDR1 SGDLS and CDR2 YYNGEE. The ends were cut back, 6 bases at V and 1 base at J, with 8 bases in the middle. This CDR3 spans 13 amino acids. The CDR3 DNA reads as TGTGCCAGCACAGGTGCGGCCAAAAACATTCAGTACTTC. It yields the protein CASTGAAKNIQYF.

This clonotype turned up a few times. J is TRBJ2-3 and V is TRBV10-3; D gene unclear. The ends were cut back, 0 bases at V and 6 bases at J, with 10 bases in the middle. The CDR3 runs to 14 residues. Germline assignment: CDR1 ENHRY and CDR2 SYGVKD. The CDR3 here is CAISESRVGDTQYF. CDR3 DNA: TGTGCCATCAGTGAGTCCCGGGTAGGGGATACGCAGTATTTT.

This chain uses TRBV7-9 with TRBJ2-1; TRBD2 matches 8 bases. The V gene end was trimmed by 6 bases and the J gene end by 2 bases; junction bases not matched to a gene: 6. The germline V gene has CDR1 SEHNR and CDR2 FQNEAQ (reference sequence). CDR3 length: 15 amino acids. In nucleotides, the CDR3 is TGTGCCAGCAGTTTGGATAGCGGGGCCTACAATGAGCAGTTCTTC. It encodes CASSLDSGAYNEQFF.

J is TRBJ2-1 and V is TRBV4-3; D is uncertain. Germline V lookup: CDR1 LGHNA, CDR2 YSLEER. The V and J ends lost 1 base and 0 bases respectively, with 19 bases between them. This CDR3 has 19 amino acids. CDR3 in DNA: TGCGCCAGCAGCCAAGGTAGAAAGGGCGCGGTCCCCTCCTACAATGAGCAGTTCTTC. Its translation: CASSQGRKGAVPSYNEQFF.

J is TRBJ2-1 and V is TRBV3-1; D is possibly TRBD2 (6 bases). The germline V gene encodes CDR1 LGHDT and CDR2 YNNKEL (reference sequence). Between the trimmed V and J ends, which lost 3 bases and 10 bases, there was a span of 10 bases. The CDR3 runs 12 residues. Written as DNA, the CDR3 is TGTGCCAGCAGCCAGGTAGCGGAGGAGCAGTTCTTC. Amino acids: CASSQVAEEQFF.

As to this clonotype: The junction does not match germline at one end; this may be a read error. The chain uses TRBV6-2 or TRBV6-3 and TRBJ1-4; D is unclear. The CDR3 is 17 amino acids. CDR1 is MNHEY, CDR2 SVGEGT, per germline. The CDR3 region has the DNA TGTACCAGCAGAACAATCGTGCGGACTGGCGAAAATGAAAAACTGTTTTTT. This translates into CTSRTIVRTGENEKLFF.

This clonotype came up once. The chain uses TRBV4-3 and TRBJ2-5, with TRBD2 matching 13 bases. The CDR3 sequence is 17 residues long. V was pared by 4 bases and J by 5 bases, with 10 bases of the junction left unmatched. The germline CDR1 and CDR2 sequences are LGHNA and YSLEER. For the CDR3, the DNA is TGCGCCAGCAGCCCGGGACTAGCGGGGCAAATGGGGGAGACCCAGTACTTC. Translation: CASSPGLAGQMGETQYF.

This clonotype has a handful of counts. The CDR3 is CSVEKTPNTEAFF. DNA for the CDR3: TGCAGCGTTGAAAAGACGCCGAACACTGAAGCTTTCTTT. The rearrangement links TRBV29-1 to TRBJ1-1; D call uncertain. V was shortened by 2 bases and J by 1 base, with 8 bases between the two germline ends. The CDR3 loop spans 13 amino acids. Germline V gene lookup returns CDR1 SQVTM and CDR2 ANQGSEA.

The sample holds a few counts of this clonotype. This chain uses TRBV5-1 with TRBJ2-3, with 7 bases that match TRBD1. Germline CDR1 is SGHRS and CDR2 is YFSETQ. This CDR3 is built from 12 residues. The ends lost 4 bases at V and 12 bases at J; junction bases unmatched: 8. Here the CDR3 reads CASSQGQAPQYF. As DNA, the CDR3 is TGCGCCAGCAGCCAAGGACAGGCCCCCCAGTATTTT. The variable domain in full, with the rest retrieved from reference TRBV5-1 and TRBJ2-3, is KAGVTQTPRYLIKTRGQQVTLSCSPISGHRSVSWYQQTPGQGLQFLFEYFSETQRNKGNFPGRFSGRQFSNSRSEMNVSTLELGDSALYLCASSQGQAPQYFGPGTRLTVL.

The chain combines TRBV29-1 with TRBJ1-2; 10 nucleotides line up with TRBD1. The CDR3 runs to 14 residues. V lost 5 bases, J lost 2 bases, and 5 bases stayed unmatched. CDR1 SQVTM and CDR2 ANQGSEA come from the germline V gene. CDR3 sequence: CSVKGTGENYGYTF. In DNA form, the CDR3 reads TGCAGCGTTAAGGGGACAGGGGAAAACTATGGCTACACCTTC. Drawing the rest from reference TRBV29-1 and TRBJ1-2, the complete variable domain is SAVISQKPSRDICQRGTSLTIQCQVDSQVTMMFWYRQQPGQSLTLIATANQGSEATYESGFVIDKFPISRPNLTFSTLTVSNMSPEDSSIYLCSVKGTGENYGYTFGSGTRLTVV.

CDR3 protein: CASSLDGQSNAEQYF. CDR3 sequence (DNA): TGTGCCAGCAGTTTAGACGGACAATCAAATGCTGAGCAGTACTTC. V and J are TRBV27 and TRBJ2-5; maybe TRBD1 (5 bases). This CDR3 has 15 residues. Germline V lookup: CDR1 MNHEY, CDR2 SMNVEV (reference sequence). Trimming took off 2 bases at V and 11 bases at J, with 21 bases between the two ends.